The clone carrying this T cell receptor beta chain was seen only a few times. Samples came from patients with localized non-small cell lung adenocarcinoma. This sample was included in a study of CD4 and CD8 cells across lung adenocarcinoma regions. TCRdb reprocessed the PCR reads with MiXCR, giving one entry per CDR3 protein. Of over 3,500 distinct CDR3 sequences in the sample, around half are singletons; the top ten hold approximately 16%. This CDR3 contains 16 residues. CDR1 and CDR2 (germline): SGHTA, FQGNSA. The specimen was CD4+ T cells from the center of a lung tumor. The chain uses TRBV7-2 and TRBJ2-1, with 7 positions matching TRBD2. The J call is doubtful: the DNA matches TRBJ2-5 better. The clonotype originates from a female donor with lung adenocarcinoma. The CD4 and CD8 labels of this study may be unreliable. The CDR3 DNA follows: TGTGCCAGCAGCCCAAATTTAGCGGGTGGGAGGGAGACCCAGTACTTC. It specifies CASSPNLAGGRETQYF.